This T cell receptor (beta chain) is from a study of T cells expressing NK-cell markers. Study as a whole: Seven sequenced donors out of eight were HCMV-seropositive, one seronegative. Whole-study results and caveats: The study did not resolve the HCMV specificity of expanded NKG2C+ T cell clones.

There are 16 residues in the CDR3. The V gene's germline CDR1 is MNHEY and CDR2 SVGEGT. Worth noting for this clonotype: Antigen unknown.

What made the TCR beta cDNA was 5'RACE template switching with UMIs. TCRdb reprocessed the 5' RACE reads, with one entry per CDR3 protein and no DNA. This sample carries 250,000 to 300,000 distinct CDR3 sequences, with around 4% going to the ten biggest clones. Sequencing used blood T cells: a sorted CD56 or NKG2C T cell subset, CD4+ or CD8+ T cells, or bulk PBMC T cells (not recorded which). The genes are TRBV6-2 or TRBV6-3 and TRBJ2-5; TCRdb's D call, TRBD2, is unchecked because there is no DNA. The receptor comes from a woman between 18 and 69 years old in good health. The CDR3 spells CASRIQGLAIQETQYF.